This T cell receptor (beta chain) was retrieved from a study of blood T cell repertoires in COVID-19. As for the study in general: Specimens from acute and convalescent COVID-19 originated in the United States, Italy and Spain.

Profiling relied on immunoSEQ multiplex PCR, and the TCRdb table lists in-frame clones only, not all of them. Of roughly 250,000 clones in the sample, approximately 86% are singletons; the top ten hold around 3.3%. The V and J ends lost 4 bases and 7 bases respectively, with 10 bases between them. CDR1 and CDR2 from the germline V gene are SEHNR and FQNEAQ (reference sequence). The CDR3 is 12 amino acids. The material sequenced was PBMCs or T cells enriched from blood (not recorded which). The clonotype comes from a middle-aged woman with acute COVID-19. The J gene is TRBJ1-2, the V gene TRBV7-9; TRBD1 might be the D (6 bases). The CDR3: CASSYGTFGYTF. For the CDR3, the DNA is TGTGCCAGCAGCTACGGGACATTTGGCTACACCTTC.